This T cell receptor beta chain was captured by sequencing in a study of T-cell memory formation after mild COVID-19. A single record per CDR3 protein comes from TCRdb applying MiXCR to the 5' RACE reads. The table lists approximately 340,000 distinct CDR3 sequences, 10% to 15% of them singletons. V lost 2 bases to trimming and J lost 2 bases; unmatched junction nucleotides: 1. Germline loops: CDR1 SGHTA, CDR2 FQGNSA. The CDR3 has 15 residues. This clonotype was recorded a few times. The chain couples TRBV7-2 to TRBJ2-7; 12 positions match TRBD2. The TCR sequence derives from a young man who had mild COVID-19 (a few samples of this study predate the infection). Cell type and time point are not known. The sample was PBMCs or a T cell subset sorted from them (not recorded which). The DNA for the CDR3 is TGTGCCAGCAGCTTAAGACTAGCGGGGGCCTACGAGCAGTACTTC. This sequence encodes CASSLRLAGAYEQYF.